Shown below are 20 T cell receptor beta chains from a single sample sequenced in a study of blood T cells in healthy people across ages. Through a sample-barcoded 5' primer and a J-beta primer mix, a second PCR was run for 7 to 11 cycles. TCRdb processed the 5' RACE reads anew with MiXCR; each CDR3 protein has one entry. The sample gives 1.6 million or so distinct CDR3 sequences, 30% to 40% of which show up once; around 10% is in the top ten. The sequenced sample was blood. Receptor source: a woman aged 25-40 years in good health.

This clonotype has just one count. The CDR3 reads CASSWTSGGSNTGELFF. The CDR3 coding sequence is TGTGCCAGCAGCTGGACTAGCGGGGGGTCGAACACCGGGGAGCTGTTTTTT. The genes are TRBV13 and TRBJ2-2; 14 bases match TRBD2. V trimming: 4 bases; J trimming: 0 bases; junction bases outside the gene matches: 1. Germline V CDR1 and CDR2: PRHDT, FYEKMQ (reference sequence). The CDR3 loop spans 17 amino acids.

Note on this clonotype: Germline is not matched at one junction end, which may reflect a read error. The chain recombines TRBV5-5 with TRBJ2-5, with D possibly being TRBD2 (7 bases). The CDR3 contains 15 residues. In germline, CDR1 is SGHKS, CDR2 YYEKEE (reference sequence). The CDR3 spells CASSLEGGAVETQYF. The CDR3 DNA follows: TGTGCCAGCAGTTTGGAAGGGGGGGCGGTGGAGACCCAGTACTTC. Complete variable domain (other parts from reference TRBV5-5 and TRBJ2-5): DAGVTQSPTHLIKTRGQQVTLRCSPISGHKSVSWYQQVLGQGPQFIFQYYEKEERGRGNFPDRFSARQFPNYSSELNVNALLLGDSALYLCASSLEGGAVETQYFGPGTRLLVL.

This clonotype was seen only a few times. The DNA of the CDR3 is TGTGCCAGCAGCGTAGGTTCCCCTAAGTACCAAGAGACCCAGTACTTC. This translates into CASSVGSPKYQETQYF. V and J are TRBV9 and TRBJ2-5, with unresolved D. Germline loops: CDR1 SGDLS, CDR2 YYNGEE. CDR3 length equals 16 residues. V was shortened by 0 bases and J by 0 bases, with 12 bases between the two germline ends.

A word on this clonotype: This may stem from a read error, because a much larger clone lies one nucleotide away. The chain employs TRBV29-1 and TRBJ2-7; 7 bases line up with TRBD1. Losses at the gene ends were 0 bases for V and 10 bases for J; bases not matched to a gene: 15. CDR3 size: 15 residues. Looked up from germline, CDR1 is SQVTM and CDR2 is ANQGSEA. In nucleotides, the CDR3 is TGCAGCGTTGAAGACTCAGGGGGACCTCAAGAGGCCCAGTACTTC. This codes for CSVEDSGGPQEAQYF.

This clonotype showed up many times. As DNA, the CDR3 is TGTGCCAGCAGTGGGGGCGCAGATACGCAGTATTTT. Translation: CASSGGADTQYF. The genes are TRBV3-1 and TRBJ2-3; D may be TRBD1 (6 bases). CDR1 is LGHDT, CDR2 YNNKEL, per germline (reference sequence). The CDR3 runs 12 residues. V lost 6 bases to trimming and J lost 4 bases, with 8 bases between them.

There are a few counts of this clonotype. V and J are TRBV11-2 and TRBJ2-5; D unresolved. Trimming cost V 1 base and J 5 bases, with 14 bases left between them. The germline CDR1 and CDR2 sequences are SGHAT and FQNNGV. The CDR3 runs 15 residues. CDR3 sequence reads: CASSLVGSVGETQYF. For the CDR3, the DNA is TGTGCCAGCAGCTTAGTCGGTAGTGTGGGTGAGACCCAGTACTTC.

The J gene is TRBJ1-1, the V gene TRBV29-1; 9 bases are a match to TRBD1. The CDR3 has 13 amino acids. With 6 bases clipped from V and 0 bases from J, the junction kept 2 bases outside the gene matches. Germline CDR1 reads SQVTM; CDR2 reads ANQGSEA. CDR3 coding DNA: TGCAGCGTAGGGACAGGGTTGAACACTGAAGCTTTCTTT. Its protein is CSVGTGLNTEAFF.

This clonotype was picked up a small number of times. This chain connects TRBV28 to TRBJ2-5; tentatively, D is TRBD2 (7 bases). Germline lookup yields CDR1 MDHEN and CDR2 SYDVKM. V shed 5 bases and J shed 5 bases, with 21 bases lying between them. The CDR3 runs 16 residues. CDR3 DNA: TGTGCCAGCAGTCTCCCCGGGGGGCGGCTTGGGGAGACCCAGTACTTC. The encoded protein is CASSLPGGRLGETQYF. The variable domain in full, with the rest retrieved from reference TRBV28 and TRBJ2-5, is DVKVTQSSRYLVKRTGEKVFLECVQDMDHENMFWYRQDPGLGLRLIYFSYDVKMKEKGDIPEGYSVSREKKERFSLILESASTNQTSMYLCASSLPGGRLGETQYFGPGTRLLVL.

As for this clonotype: One junction end disagrees with the germline gene, perhaps due to a read error. The J gene is TRBJ1-2, the V gene TRBV11-2; D is ambiguous. CDR1 is SGHAT and CDR2 is FQNNGV in the germline V gene. The CDR3 totals 13 residues. The DNA for the CDR3 is TGTGCCGGCAGCTTGGGCAGGAACTATGGCTACACCTTC. Its translation: CAGSLGRNYGYTF.

Comment on this clonotype: Possible read error: a much larger clone is one base away. Because the CDR3 is missing its conserved closing phenylalanine or tryptophan, this is likely a read error. This chain uses TRBV28 with TRBJ2-4; D may be TRBD2 (5 bases). Trimming stripped 3 bases from V and 7 bases from J, with 13 bases between. Germline V gene lookup returns CDR1 MDHEN and CDR2 SYDVKM. This CDR3 spans 14 amino acids. The CDR3 sequence: CASSFVSPGNIQYV. The CDR3 DNA sequence: TGTGCCAGCAGTTTTGTAAGCCCGGGGAACATTCAGTACGTC.

This clonotype has only a few counts. V and J are TRBV12-3 or TRBV12-4 and TRBJ2-1; tentatively, D is TRBD1 (5 bases). V lost 5 bases and J 9 bases, leaving 17 bases between the germline ends. The CDR3 is 14 amino acids. CDR3 protein: CASSLHLVGAEQFF. The DNA for the CDR3 is TGTGCCAGCAGTCTACACCTGGTAGGGGCTGAGCAGTTCTTC.

The chain employs TRBV27 and TRBJ2-7, with TRBD1 as a possible D gene (5 bases). Germline CDR1 reads MNHEY; CDR2 reads SMNVEV (reference sequence). This CDR3 is built from 14 residues. Trimming pared 5 bases from V and 1 base from J, leaving 12 bases between. The CDR3 DNA reads TGTGCCAGCAGTCGGAGCAGGGCTTCCTACGAGCAGTACTTC. Its protein product is CASSRSRASYEQYF.

The V and J genes are TRBV5-1 and TRBJ1-1; 8 bases map to TRBD1. Germline CDR1 SGHRS, CDR2 YFSETQ. The junction had 2 bases not matched to a gene; V was cut back by 3 bases and J by 1 base. The CDR3 consists of 14 residues. The CDR3 protein is CASSWTGQNTEAFF. CDR3 DNA: TGCGCCAGCAGCTGGACAGGGCAGAACACTGAAGCTTTCTTT.

This clonotype was detected only a few times. V is TRBV20-1 and J is TRBJ2-7; the D gene is possibly TRBD2 (6 bases). CDR3 length: 15 residues. V dropped 2 bases and J dropped 1 base, with 15 bases sitting between them. Germline lookup yields CDR1 DFQATT and CDR2 SNEGSKA (reference sequence). The CDR3 sequence: CSARLELAASYEQYF. As DNA, the CDR3 is TGCAGTGCTAGATTGGAACTAGCTGCGTCCTACGAGCAGTACTTC.

The chain has TRBV7-9 and TRBJ1-5; D call uncertain. The CDR3 runs 16 residues. The V end lost 5 bases, the J end lost 2 bases, and 16 bases lay between the germline ends. Germline V gene lookup returns CDR1 SEHNR and CDR2 FQNEAQ (reference sequence). The CDR3 region has the DNA TGTGCCAGCAGCCAATCGGGCCGGGGTGGCAATCAGCCCCAGCATTTT. As protein: CASSQSGRGGNQPQHF.

This chain links TRBV4-1 with TRBJ1-3; D unresolved. V was shortened by 0 bases and J by 0 bases, with 15 bases between the two germline ends. Germline values: CDR1 MGHRA, CDR2 YSYEKL. This CDR3 region has 18 residues. CDR3 sequence (DNA): TGCGCCAGCAGCCAAGAAGGCTGGACGGGGAGCTCTGGAAACACCATATATTTT. Translated, it gives CASSQEGWTGSSGNTIYF.

This clonotype has just a few counts. J is TRBJ2-5 and V is TRBV12-3 or TRBV12-4, with 8 bases that match TRBD1. J was trimmed by 5 bases and V by 4 bases; bases with no gene match: 3. The CDR3 contains 13 residues. CDR3 sequence (DNA): TGTGCCAGCAGTTCAGGGGGCCCTGAGACCCAGTACTTC. Translating gives CASSSGGPETQYF.

This clonotype was picked up a small number of times. The chain has TRBV29-1 and TRBJ2-1, with D tentatively TRBD2 (7 bases). Germline-derived CDR1 and CDR2 are SQVTM and ANQGSEA. The CDR3 runs to 15 residues. The V and J ends lost 7 bases and 15 bases respectively, with 31 bases between them. CDR3 DNA sequence: TGCAGCGCTGGAGGGAGACTAGCAGAGACACTACAGGGGTTCTTC. It codes for CSAGGRLAETLQGFF.

There are a few counts of this clonotype. The J gene is TRBJ1-6, the V gene TRBV4-1, with 9 bases aligning to TRBD1. The CDR3 is 15 residues long. The germline CDR1 and CDR2 sequences are MGHRA and YSYEKL. J gave up 10 bases and V 4 bases, and 8 bases lay outside the gene matches. In DNA form, the CDR3 reads TGCGCCAGCAGCCTTAGCGGGACAGGGATCTCACCCCTCCACTTT. This codes for CASSLSGTGISPLHF.

The V gene is TRBV10-3, the J gene TRBJ2-7; either TRBD1 or TRBD2 may supply D (5 bases each). With 6 bases removed from V and 0 bases from J, the gap between germline ends came to 15 bases. In germline, CDR1 is ENHRY, CDR2 SYGVKD. The CDR3 is made up of 15 amino acids. The CDR3 DNA sequence: TGTGCCATCAGGCAGGGCCTCGGGGTCTCCTACGAGCAGTACTTC. This encodes CAIRQGLGVSYEQYF.